This T cell receptor beta chain emerged from a study of CD8+ T cells in alopecia areata. Notes on the study in general: Scalp clonality and expanded CD8+ clones among the top 100 fell significantly with tofacitinib.

Extracted RNA was reverse transcribed into cDNA, the sequencing template. TCRdb keeps only in-frame clones here, not all; method: immunoSEQ multiplex PCR. This table holds approximately 200,000 clones, 55% to 70% found once. On this clone: Its specificity is not known.

The treatment here: oral pan-JAK inhibitor, 5-10 mg twice daily. The sample was CD4+ T cells sorted from blood, taken at week 4, from a patient treated with tofacitinib. The clonotype was recovered from a human donor with alopecia areata.

The CDR3 coding sequence is TGCGCCAGCAGCTTGGATAGGGGCCATGAGCAGTTCTTC. This translates into CASSLDRGHEQFF. The chain couples TRBV5-1 to TRBJ2-1; D may be TRBD1 (5 bases). CDR3 length: 13 residues. Germline V gene sequence: CDR1 SGHRS, CDR2 YFSETQ. V was shortened by 0 bases and J by 8 bases, with 9 bases between the two germline ends.